The 17 T cell receptor beta chains in this list originate from one sample, sequenced in a study of cytomegalovirus exposure and HLA in healthy donors. With 60 Vbeta and 13 Jbeta primers, the PCR was carried out. The table came from immunoSEQ multiplex PCR; TCRdb's copy has only in-frame clones and leaves some out. This repertoire shows 150,000 to 200,000 clones, around 77% found once; its top ten account for 1.5% to 2%. Sequencing input: PBMCs. The receptor source for this set is a man aged 30-40 years in good health and CMV-seronegative.

This clone was observed once. The chain uses TRBV27 and TRBJ2-2, with 8 bases that match TRBD1. The CDR3 has 15 residues. Germline values: CDR1 MNHEY, CDR2 SMNVEV (reference sequence). Trimming at V came to 6 bases and at J to 1 base, leaving 4 bases not matched to a gene. This CDR3 is CASSWGTGNTGELFF. In nucleotides, the CDR3 is TGTGCCAGCAGCTGGGGGACAGGGAACACCGGGGAGCTGTTTTTT.

This chain uses TRBV11-2 with TRBJ2-7; tentative D call: TRBD2 (5 bases). This CDR3 spans 13 amino acids. The germline CDR1 and CDR2 sequences are SGHAT and FQNNGV. Trimming pared 2 bases from V and 3 bases from J, leaving 8 bases between. The CDR3 reads CASSLFEGYEQYF. Here the CDR3 DNA reads TGTGCCAGCAGCTTATTTGAGGGCTACGAGCAGTACTTC.

The chain combines TRBV2 with TRBJ2-5, with 9 bases that match TRBD1. Trimming took 6 bases from V and 3 from J; bases not matched to a gene: 5. Germline V CDR1 and CDR2: SNHLY, FYNNEI. The CDR3 is made up of 14 amino acids. The CDR3 region is CASRGTGFKETQYF. CDR3 coding DNA: TGTGCCAGCAGAGGGACAGGGTTTAAAGAGACCCAGTACTTC. Supplemented by reference TRBV2 and TRBJ2-5, the full variable domain reads EPEVTQTPSHQVTQMGQEVILRCVPISNHLYFYWYRQILGQKVEFLVSFYNNEISEKSEIFDDQFSVERPDGSNFTLKIRSTKLEDSAMYFCASRGTGFKETQYFGPGTRLLVL.

This clone was detected only a few times. The rearrangement links TRBV7-3 to TRBJ2-7, with 8 bases lining up with TRBD1. This CDR3 contains 16 residues. Germline V gene data show CDR1 as SGHTA and CDR2 as FQGTGA. The V segment lost 5 bases and the J segment 6 bases; nucleotides outside the gene matches: 15. CDR3 region: CASSPTPGQGAPEQYF. In DNA form, the CDR3 reads TGTGCCAGCAGCCCTACTCCAGGCCAGGGGGCTCCCGAGCAGTACTTC.

The V and J genes are TRBV28 and TRBJ1-1; 7 positions match TRBD1. The CDR3 sequence is 18 residues long. CDR1 and CDR2 (germline): MDHEN, SYDVKM. V trimming: 4 bases; J trimming: 3 bases; junction bases outside the gene matches: 17. The CDR3 DNA sequence: TGTGCCAGCAGTTACCCCCCAGGGGGTAGGGAGTGGGACACTGAAGCTTTCTTT. Protein sequence: CASSYPPGGREWDTEAFF. Full variable domain (missing parts from reference TRBV28 and TRBJ1-1): DVKVTQSSRYLVKRTGEKVFLECVQDMDHENMFWYRQDPGLGLRLIYFSYDVKMKEKGDIPEGYSVSREKKERFSLILESASTNQTSMYLCASSYPPGGREWDTEAFFGQGTRLTVV.

This clone was detected a few times. This chain uses TRBV19 with TRBJ1-5; unclear D gene. The V end was cut by 3 bases, the J end by 6 bases, with 12 bases between. CDR3 length equals 14 residues. Germline CDR1 and CDR2: LNHDA and SQIVND (reference sequence). The CDR3 region is CASSINSPTQPQHF. CDR3 coding DNA: TGTGCCAGTAGTATTAACAGCCCCACTCAGCCCCAGCATTTT. Full variable domain (remainder filled in from reference TRBV19 and TRBJ1-5): DGGITQSPKYLFRKEGQNVTLSCEQNLNHDAMYWYRQDPGQGLRLIYYSQIVNDFQKGDIAEGYSVSREKKESFPLTVTSAQKNPTAFYLCASSINSPTQPQHFGDGTRLSIL.

This clone was counted a few times. V and J are TRBV5-4 and TRBJ2-6; 7 nucleotides agree with TRBD1. V shed 5 bases and J 4 bases; nucleotides not matched to a gene: 3. Germline loops: CDR1 SGHNT, CDR2 YYREEE (reference sequence). The CDR3 runs to 14 residues. CDR3 region: CASRQGPGANVLTF. CDR3 nucleotide sequence: TGTGCCAGCAGACAGGGGCCCGGGGCCAACGTCCTGACTTTC.

The chain links TRBV27 to TRBJ2-1, with 14 bases fitting TRBD2. This CDR3 comprises 16 residues. Germline CDR1 is MNHEY and CDR2 is SMNVEV (reference sequence). With 7 bases clipped from V and 6 bases from J, the junction kept 8 bases outside the gene matches. The CDR3 region is CASKRTTSGRGNEQFF. The CDR3 DNA follows: TGTGCCAGCAAGAGAACGACTAGCGGGAGGGGCAATGAGCAGTTCTTC.

This clone was observed a few times. The gene calls are TRBV15 and TRBJ2-1, with TRBD2 as a possible D gene (6 bases). Between the trimmed V and J ends, which lost 1 base and 4 bases, there was a span of 14 bases. The germline CDR1 and CDR2 sequences are LNHNV and YYDKDF (reference sequence). CDR3 length equals 16 residues. Here the CDR3 reads CATSRVPGSTYNEQFF. The CDR3 nucleotides are TGTGCCACCAGCAGAGTACCCGGGAGTACATACAATGAGCAGTTCTTC.

The rearrangement uses TRBV7-9 and TRBJ1-5, with 7 bases lining up with TRBD1. The trim removed 2 bases at V and 2 bases at J, leaving 6 bases unmatched. Germline V gene sequence: CDR1 SEHNR, CDR2 FQNEAQ (reference sequence). CDR3 size: 16 residues. In DNA form, the CDR3 reads TGTGCCAGCAGCTTAAAGACAGGGACGGGCAATCAGCCCCAGCATTTT. The encoded protein is CASSLKTGTGNQPQHF. The entire variable domain, with the rest obtained from reference TRBV7-9 and TRBJ1-5, is as follows: DTGVSQNPRHKITKRGQNVTFRCDPISEHNRLYWYRQTLGQGPEFLTYFQNEAQLEKSRLLSDRFSAERPKGSFSTLEIQRTEQGDSAMYLCASSLKTGTGNQPQHFGDGTRLSIL.

V gene TRBV9 combines with J gene TRBJ2-1, with 9 bases aligning to TRBD2. Germline CDR1 reads SGDLS; CDR2 reads YYNGEE. V dropped 5 bases and J dropped 9; count of bases not matched to a gene: 6. This CDR3 has 13 amino acids. The CDR3 DNA is TGTGCCAGCAGTGCGGGAGGGAGCACTGAGCAGTTCTTC. This translates into CASSAGGSTEQFF.

This chain joins TRBV6-1 and TRBJ2-5; 13 bases line up with TRBD2. CDR1 and CDR2 from the germline V gene are MNHNS and SASEGT. The CDR3 loop spans 15 amino acids. V gave up 5 bases and J gave up 3 bases; unmatched junction bases: 3. In DNA form, the CDR3 reads TGTGCCAGCAGTCGGACTAGCGGGGGTAAAGAGACCCAGTACTTC. Amino acid sequence: CASSRTSGGKETQYF.

A word on this clone: The junction differs from germline at one of its ends, possibly a read error. This sequence joins TRBV2 and TRBJ2-3; possible D gene TRBD2, 6 bases. Germline assignment: CDR1 SNHLY and CDR2 FYNNEI. CDR3 length equals 14 residues. The CDR3 here is CASSPGSPTDTQYF. The CDR3 bases are TGTGCCAGCAGCCCCGGGAGCCCCACAGATACGCAATATTTT.

This clone occurred a few times. This sequence joins TRBV29-1 and TRBJ2-7, with TRBD2 matching over 7 bases. CDR3 length equals 13 residues. V was pared by 4 bases and J by 3 bases, with 6 bases of the junction left unmatched. CDR1 and CDR2 from the germline V gene are SQVTM and ANQGSEA. CDR3 sequence reads: CSVGGTILYEQYF. CDR3 DNA sequence: TGCAGCGTTGGAGGGACTATTCTCTACGAGCAGTACTTC.

This chain joins TRBV10-3 and TRBJ2-5, with D perhaps matching TRBD1 (5 bases). V lost 6 bases and J lost 2, with 16 bases in between. Germline V lookup: CDR1 ENHRY, CDR2 SYGVKD. This CDR3 spans 15 amino acids. This CDR3 reads CAISGNQGIQETQYF. In nucleotides, the CDR3 is TGTGCCATCAGCGGAAATCAGGGAATACAAGAGACCCAGTACTTC.

The chain joins TRBV4-1 to TRBJ1-2; no firm D call. The CDR3 sequence is 13 residues long. V lost 1 base, J lost 4 bases, and 7 bases lay in between. Per the germline V gene, CDR1 is MGHRA and CDR2 is YSYEKL. The CDR3 here is CASSQVPVYGYTF. The CDR3 DNA follows: TGCGCCAGCAGCCAAGTGCCGGTCTATGGCTACACCTTC.

The rearrangement uses TRBV28 and TRBJ1-2, with D unresolved. The V end lost 0 bases, the J end lost 8 bases, and 16 bases lay between the germline ends. The V gene's germline CDR1 is MDHEN and CDR2 SYDVKM. CDR3 length equals 15 residues. This chain's CDR3 is CASSLWGRRMEGYTF. The CDR3 nucleotides read TGTGCCAGCAGTTTATGGGGCAGGCGTATGGAAGGCTACACCTTC.